This T cell receptor (beta chain) stems from a study of OX40 agonist ivuxolimab in advanced cancers. Overall study results and limits: On average, CD8+ T cells showed a greater number of expanded clones than CD4+. The study observed clonal expansion of CD4+ and CD8+ blood T cells by week 6 at 0.1 to 3.0 mg/kg.

With regard to this clone: Its antigen is not identified.

The data were produced by immunoSEQ multiplex PCR, yet TCRdb's version contains in-frame clones alone and is incomplete. The sample yields tens of thousands of clones, roughly 88% seen once. The CDR3 has 12 residues. V shed 5 bases and J shed 7 bases, with 11 bases lying between them. CDR1 and CDR2 from the germline V gene are SGHTA and FQGNSA. Baseline, cycle 4 day 1, and cycle 7 day 1 were the blood sampling points. The TCR originated in an adult with an advanced solid tumor such as melanoma, head and neck, liver or kidney cancer. The material was CD4+ or CD8+ T cells sorted from blood, obtained in a trial of the OX40 agonist ivuxolimab. V and J are TRBV7-2 and TRBJ2-5; no definite D call. The CDR3 coding sequence is TGTGCCAGCAGCCCTGACGTGTTGACCCAGTACTTC. Translation gives CASSPDVLTQYF.